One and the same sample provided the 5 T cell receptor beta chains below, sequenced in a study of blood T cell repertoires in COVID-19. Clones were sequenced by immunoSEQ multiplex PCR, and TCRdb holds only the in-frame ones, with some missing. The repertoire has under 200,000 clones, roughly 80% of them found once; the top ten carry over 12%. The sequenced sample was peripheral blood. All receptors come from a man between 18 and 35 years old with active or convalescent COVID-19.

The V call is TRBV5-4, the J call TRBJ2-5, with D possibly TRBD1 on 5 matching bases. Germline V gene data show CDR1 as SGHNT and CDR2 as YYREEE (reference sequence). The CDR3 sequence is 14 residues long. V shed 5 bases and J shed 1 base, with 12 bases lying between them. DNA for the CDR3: TGTGCCAGCAGATCAGACAGATCCCAAGAGACCCAGTACTTC. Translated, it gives CASRSDRSQETQYF.

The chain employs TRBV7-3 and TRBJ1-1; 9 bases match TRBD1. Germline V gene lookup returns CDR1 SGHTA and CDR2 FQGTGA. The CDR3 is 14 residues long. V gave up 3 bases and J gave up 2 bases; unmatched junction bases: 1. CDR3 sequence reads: CASSLGQGNTEAFF. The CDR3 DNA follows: TGTGCCAGCAGCTTGGGACAGGGAAACACTGAAGCTTTCTTT. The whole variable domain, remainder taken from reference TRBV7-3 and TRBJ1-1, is GAGVSQTPSNKVTEKGKYVELRCDPISGHTALYWYRQSLGQGPEFLIYFQGTGAADDSGLPNDRFFAVRPEGSVSTLKIQRTERGDSAVYLCASSLGQGNTEAFFGQGTRLTVV.

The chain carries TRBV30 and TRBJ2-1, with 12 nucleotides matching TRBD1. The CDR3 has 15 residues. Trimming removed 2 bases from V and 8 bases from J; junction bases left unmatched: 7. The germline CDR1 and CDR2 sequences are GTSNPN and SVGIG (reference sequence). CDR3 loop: CAWSSGTGGMDEQFF. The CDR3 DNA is TGTGCCTGGAGTTCCGGGACAGGGGGCATGGATGAGCAGTTCTTC. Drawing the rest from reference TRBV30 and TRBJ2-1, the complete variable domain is SQTIHQWPATLVQPVGSPLSLECTVEGTSNPNLYWYRQAAGRGLQLLFYSVGIGQISSEVPQNLSASRPQDRQFILSSKKLLLSDSGFYLCAWSSGTGGMDEQFFGPGTRLTVL.

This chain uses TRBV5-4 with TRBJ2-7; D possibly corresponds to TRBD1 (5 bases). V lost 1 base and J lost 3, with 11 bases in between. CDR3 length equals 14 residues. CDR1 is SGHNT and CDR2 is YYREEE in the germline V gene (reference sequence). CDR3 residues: CASSLFDSLYEQYF. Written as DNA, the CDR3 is TGTGCCAGCAGCTTGTTCGACAGCCTCTACGAGCAGTACTTC.

CDR3 residues: CASKEVGQTNSPLHF. CDR3 sequence (DNA): TGTGCCAGTAAGGAGGTAGGACAGACGAATTCACCCCTCCACTTT. The chain couples TRBV19 to TRBJ1-6; the D gene is possibly TRBD1 (6 bases). This CDR3 has 15 residues. Germline CDR1 reads LNHDA; CDR2 reads SQIVND (reference sequence). V was trimmed by 7 bases and J by 7 bases, leaving 17 bases between them.